The clone carrying this T cell receptor (beta chain) was detected many times. The antigen remains undetermined. Newly diagnosed patients aged 18 to 65 had hyperthyroidism of under 2 months' duration. This sample stems from a study of T cells in Graves' hyperthyroidism and ophthalmopathy. With V trimmed by 6 bases and J by 10 bases, 5 bases remained unmatched. This CDR3 is built from 12 residues. There were TCR beta CDR3 regions amplified from RNA transcripts. With the HTBI primer set, the TCR CDR3 went through a first round of RT-PCR. In TCRdb, the multiplex PCR reads were re-called with MiXCR into one record per CDR3 protein. The table shows around 440,000 distinct CDR3 sequences, with around 16% occurring only once. Study outcomes and limitations: Blood also held most thyroid clonotypes expanded beyond 0.001.

The specimen was blood. The J gene is TRBJ2-3, the V gene TRBV12-3 or TRBV12-4; 9 nucleotides align to TRBD2. The sequence derives from a woman aged 18-29 years with Graves' hyperthyroidism. CDR3: CASSSTSGSQYF. The CDR3 nucleotides read TGTGCCAGCAGCTCGACTAGCGGTTCGCAGTATTTT.